This T cell receptor (beta chain) derives from a study of blood T cell repertoires in COVID-19. Study context: The study drew acute and convalescent COVID-19 samples from the United States, Italy and Spain. Sample material is recorded as cDNA or gDNA derived from T cells, B-cell-depleted T cells, or PBMCs.

Authors' methods: Researchers report that nucleated cell counts were estimated from reference gene primer amplification. Using immunoSEQ multiplex PCR, the repertoire was profiled, and TCRdb retains in-frame clones only, with some absent. V and J calls plus clone size are reproduced from that table; the DNA served to infer D and trimming. This sample has under 300,000 clones; 85% to 90% occur once, and the top ten carry approximately 6.8%. The CDR3 consists of 17 residues. Germline values: CDR1 SGHVS, CDR2 FQNEAQ. The germline V and J ends were trimmed by 0 bases and 3 bases, with 12 bases remaining between them.

The TCR comes from a woman in her sixties or seventies with active or convalescent COVID-19. Sequencing used peripheral blood. This chain joins TRBV7-8 and TRBJ1-6; possibly TRBD1 for D (5 bases). The CDR3 region has the DNA TGTGCCAGCAGCTTAGCAGGGGAGGGAATCTATAATTCACCCCTCCACTTT. This gives the protein CASSLAGEGIYNSPLHF.